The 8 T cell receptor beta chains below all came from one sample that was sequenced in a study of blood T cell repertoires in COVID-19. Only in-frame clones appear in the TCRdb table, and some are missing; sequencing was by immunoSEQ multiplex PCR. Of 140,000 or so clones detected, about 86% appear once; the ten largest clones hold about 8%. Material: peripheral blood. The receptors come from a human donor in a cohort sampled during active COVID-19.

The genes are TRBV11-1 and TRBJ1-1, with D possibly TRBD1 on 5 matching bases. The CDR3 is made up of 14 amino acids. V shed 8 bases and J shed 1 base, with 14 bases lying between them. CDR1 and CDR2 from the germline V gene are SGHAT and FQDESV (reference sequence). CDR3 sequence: CASALREGNTEAFF. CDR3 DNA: TGTGCCAGCGCACTCAGGGAGGGGAACACTGAAGCTTTCTTT.

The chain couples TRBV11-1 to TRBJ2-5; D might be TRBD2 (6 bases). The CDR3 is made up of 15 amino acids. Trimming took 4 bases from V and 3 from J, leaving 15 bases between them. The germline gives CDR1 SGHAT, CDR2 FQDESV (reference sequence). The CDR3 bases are TGTGCCAGCAGCTCCCCTGGGACTTTTAAAGAGACCCAGTACTTC. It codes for CASSSPGTFKETQYF.

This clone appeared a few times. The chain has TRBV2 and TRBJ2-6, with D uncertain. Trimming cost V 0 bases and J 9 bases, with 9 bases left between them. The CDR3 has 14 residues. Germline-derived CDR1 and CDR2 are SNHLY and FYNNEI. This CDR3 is CASSEAVGGNVLTF. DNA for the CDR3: TGTGCCAGCAGTGAAGCTGTCGGTGGCAACGTCCTGACTTTC. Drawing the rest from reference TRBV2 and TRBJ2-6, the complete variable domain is EPEVTQTPSHQVTQMGQEVILRCVPISNHLYFYWYRQILGQKVEFLVSFYNNEISEKSEIFDDQFSVERPDGSNFTLKIRSTKLEDSAMYFCASSEAVGGNVLTFGAGSRLTVL.

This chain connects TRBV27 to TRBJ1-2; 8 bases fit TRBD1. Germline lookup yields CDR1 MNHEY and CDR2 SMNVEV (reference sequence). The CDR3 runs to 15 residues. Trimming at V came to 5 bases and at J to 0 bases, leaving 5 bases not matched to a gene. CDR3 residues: CASSHDRGSNYGYTF. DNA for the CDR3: TGTGCCAGCAGTCACGACAGGGGCTCTAACTATGGCTACACCTTC.

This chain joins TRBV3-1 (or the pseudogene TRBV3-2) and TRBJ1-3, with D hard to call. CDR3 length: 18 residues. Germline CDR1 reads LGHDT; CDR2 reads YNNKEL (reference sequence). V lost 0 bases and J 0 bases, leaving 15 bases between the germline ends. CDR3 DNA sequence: TGTGCCAGCAGCCAAGAACGAAGAAGCACGAGCTCTGGAAACACCATATATTTT. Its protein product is CASSQERRSTSSGNTIYF.

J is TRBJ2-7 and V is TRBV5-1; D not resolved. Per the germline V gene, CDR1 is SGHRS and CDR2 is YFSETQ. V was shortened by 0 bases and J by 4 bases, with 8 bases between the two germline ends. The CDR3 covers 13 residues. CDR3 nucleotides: TGCGCCAGCAGCTTGGACGGGTGGTACGAGCAGTACTTC. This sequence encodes CASSLDGWYEQYF.

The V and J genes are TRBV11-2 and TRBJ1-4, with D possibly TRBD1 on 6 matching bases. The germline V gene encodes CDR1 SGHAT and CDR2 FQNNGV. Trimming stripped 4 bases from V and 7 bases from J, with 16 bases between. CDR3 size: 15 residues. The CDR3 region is CASSSLREGGEKLFF. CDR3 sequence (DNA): TGTGCCAGCAGCTCCCTAAGGGAGGGGGGTGAAAAACTGTTTTTT.

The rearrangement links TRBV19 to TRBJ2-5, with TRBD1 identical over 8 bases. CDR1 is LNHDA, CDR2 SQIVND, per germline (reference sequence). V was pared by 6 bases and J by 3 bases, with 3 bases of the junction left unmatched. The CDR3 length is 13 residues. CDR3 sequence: CASSKDREETQYF. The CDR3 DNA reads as TGTGCCAGTAGCAAGGACAGGGAAGAGACCCAGTACTTC.